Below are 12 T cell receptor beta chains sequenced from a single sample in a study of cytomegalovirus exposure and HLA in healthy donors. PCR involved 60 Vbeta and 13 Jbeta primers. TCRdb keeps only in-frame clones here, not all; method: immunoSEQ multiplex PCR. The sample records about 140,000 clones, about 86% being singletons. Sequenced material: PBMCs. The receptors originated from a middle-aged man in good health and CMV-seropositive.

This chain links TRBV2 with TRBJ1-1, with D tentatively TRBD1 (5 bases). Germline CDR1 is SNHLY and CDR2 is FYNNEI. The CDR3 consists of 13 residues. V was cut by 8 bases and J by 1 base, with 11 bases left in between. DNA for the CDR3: TGTGCCAGCCGGTGGGGCCCGAACACTGAAGCTTTCTTT. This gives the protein CASRWGPNTEAFF. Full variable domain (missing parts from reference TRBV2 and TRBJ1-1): EPEVTQTPSHQVTQMGQEVILRCVPISNHLYFYWYRQILGQKVEFLVSFYNNEISEKSEIFDDQFSVERPDGSNFTLKIRSTKLEDSAMYFCASRWGPNTEAFFGQGTRLTVV.

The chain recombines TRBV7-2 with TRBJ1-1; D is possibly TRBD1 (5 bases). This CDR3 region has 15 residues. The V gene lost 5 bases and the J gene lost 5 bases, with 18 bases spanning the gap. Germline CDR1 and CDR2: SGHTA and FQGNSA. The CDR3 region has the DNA TGTGCCAGCAGCCGCCGGGGGGGAATAAGGACTGAAGCTTTCTTT. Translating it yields CASSRRGGIRTEAFF.

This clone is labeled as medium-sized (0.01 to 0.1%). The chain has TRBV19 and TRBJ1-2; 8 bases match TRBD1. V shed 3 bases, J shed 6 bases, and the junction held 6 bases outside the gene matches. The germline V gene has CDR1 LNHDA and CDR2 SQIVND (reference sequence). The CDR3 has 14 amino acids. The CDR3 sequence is CASSIPWDRNGYTF. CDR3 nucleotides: TGTGCCAGTAGTATCCCCTGGGACAGGAATGGCTACACCTTC.

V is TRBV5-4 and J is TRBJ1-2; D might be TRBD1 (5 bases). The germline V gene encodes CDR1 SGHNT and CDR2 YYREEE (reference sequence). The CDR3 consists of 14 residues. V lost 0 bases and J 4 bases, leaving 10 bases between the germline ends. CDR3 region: CASSLVTDGYGYTF. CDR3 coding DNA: TGTGCCAGCAGCTTGGTGACAGACGGCTATGGCTACACCTTC.

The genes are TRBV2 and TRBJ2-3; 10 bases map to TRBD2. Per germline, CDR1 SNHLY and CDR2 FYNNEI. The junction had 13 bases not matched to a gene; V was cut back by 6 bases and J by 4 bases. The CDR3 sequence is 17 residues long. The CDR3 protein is CASRGVESGGAPDTQYF. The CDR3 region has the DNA TGTGCCAGCAGGGGGGTTGAAAGCGGGGGGGCCCCAGATACGCAGTATTTT.

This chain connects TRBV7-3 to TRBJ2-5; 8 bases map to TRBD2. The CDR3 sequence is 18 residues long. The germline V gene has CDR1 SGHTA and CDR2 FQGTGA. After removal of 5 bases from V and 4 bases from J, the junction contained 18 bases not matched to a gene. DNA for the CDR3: TGTGCCAGCAGCCGGGGGGGGATCAGGGGCGGGGGAAGAGAGACCCAGTACTTC. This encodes CASSRGGIRGGGRETQYF.

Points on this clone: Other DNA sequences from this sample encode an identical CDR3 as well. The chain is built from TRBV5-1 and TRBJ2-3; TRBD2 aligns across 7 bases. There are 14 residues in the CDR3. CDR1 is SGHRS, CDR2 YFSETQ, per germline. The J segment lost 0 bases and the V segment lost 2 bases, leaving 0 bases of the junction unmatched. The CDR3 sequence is CASSFGGSTDTQYF. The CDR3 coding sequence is TGCGCCAGCAGCTTCGGGGGGAGCACAGATACGCAGTATTTT.

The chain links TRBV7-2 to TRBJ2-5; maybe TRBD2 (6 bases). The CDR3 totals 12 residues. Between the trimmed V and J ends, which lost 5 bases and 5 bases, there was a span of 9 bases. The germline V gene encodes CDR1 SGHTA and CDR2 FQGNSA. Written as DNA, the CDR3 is TGTGCCAGCAGCGCGGGAAGGGAGACCCAGTACTTC. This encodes CASSAGRETQYF.

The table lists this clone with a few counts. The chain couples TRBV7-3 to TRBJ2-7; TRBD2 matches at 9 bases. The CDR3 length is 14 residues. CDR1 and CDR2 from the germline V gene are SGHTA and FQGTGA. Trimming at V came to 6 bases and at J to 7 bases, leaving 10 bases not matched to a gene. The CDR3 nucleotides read TGTGCCAGCAGTCCCCTAGCGGGAAAGGGGGAGCAGTACTTC. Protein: CASSPLAGKGEQYF.

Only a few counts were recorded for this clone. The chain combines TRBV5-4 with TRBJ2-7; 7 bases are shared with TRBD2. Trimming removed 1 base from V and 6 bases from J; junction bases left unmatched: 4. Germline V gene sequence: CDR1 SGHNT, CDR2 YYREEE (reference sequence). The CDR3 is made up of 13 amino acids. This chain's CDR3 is CASSLWEGTEQYF. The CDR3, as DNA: TGTGCCAGCAGCTTGTGGGAGGGAACCGAGCAGTACTTC.

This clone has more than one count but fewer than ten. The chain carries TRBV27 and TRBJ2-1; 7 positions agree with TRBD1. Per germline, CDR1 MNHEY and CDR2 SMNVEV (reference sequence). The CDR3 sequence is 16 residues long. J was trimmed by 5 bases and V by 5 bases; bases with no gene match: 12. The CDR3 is CASSPRQGYFHNEQFF. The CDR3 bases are TGTGCCAGCAGTCCGCGACAGGGCTATTTTCACAATGAGCAGTTCTTC.

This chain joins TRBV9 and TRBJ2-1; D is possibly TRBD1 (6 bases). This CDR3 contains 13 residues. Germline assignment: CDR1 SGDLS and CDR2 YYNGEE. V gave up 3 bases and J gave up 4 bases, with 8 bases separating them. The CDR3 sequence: CASSADSYNEQFF. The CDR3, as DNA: TGTGCCAGCAGCGCGGACAGTTACAATGAGCAGTTCTTC.